The 14 T cell receptor beta chains given below trace back to one sample, sequenced in a study of blood T cell repertoires in COVID-19. Generated by immunoSEQ multiplex PCR, the TCRdb table keeps only in-frame clones and is missing some. This sample has roughly 220,000 clones; roughly 85% occur once, and the top ten carry 2.9%. The sample consisted of peripheral blood. Receptors were obtained from a middle-aged man who had recovered from COVID-19.

The chain recombines TRBV28 with TRBJ1-6, with a tentative D call TRBD1 (5 bases). The CDR3 has 14 amino acids. Germline V gives CDR1 MDHEN, CDR2 SYDVKM. The germline V and J ends were trimmed by 5 bases and 8 bases, with 13 bases remaining between them. The CDR3 spells CASSPSDSYSPLHF. Written as DNA, the CDR3 is TGTGCCAGCAGTCCCTCTGACAGCTATTCACCCCTCCACTTT.

This chain connects TRBV10-1 to TRBJ2-1; maybe TRBD2 (7 bases). The CDR3 covers 16 residues. CDR1 WNHNN and CDR2 SYGVQD come from the germline V gene (reference sequence). Trimming removed 4 bases at V and 2 bases at J, with 15 bases between. The CDR3 sequence: CASSVGRGAAYNEQFF. CDR3 in DNA: TGCGCCAGCAGTGTGGGGAGGGGGGCGGCCTACAATGAGCAGTTCTTC.

The chain employs TRBV5-4 and TRBJ2-3; 16 nucleotides match TRBD2. CDR3 length: 18 amino acids. V dropped 5 bases and J dropped 3; count of bases not matched to a gene: 9. Germline lookup yields CDR1 SGHNT and CDR2 YYREEE (reference sequence). This CDR3 reads CASRSGTSGRATTDTQYF. In DNA, the CDR3 is TGTGCCAGCAGGTCCGGGACTAGCGGGAGGGCCACGACAGATACGCAGTATTTT. The complete variable domain, with remaining parts taken from reference TRBV5-4 and TRBJ2-3, reads ETGVTQSPTHLIKTRGQQVTLRCSSQSGHNTVSWYQQALGQGPQFIFQYYREEENGRGNFPPRFSGLQFPNYSSELNVNALELDDSALYLCASRSGTSGRATTDTQYFGPGTRLTVL.

This rearrangement joins TRBV24-1 to TRBJ2-2; TRBD1 matches 9 bases. Trimming removed 4 bases from V and 0 bases from J; junction bases left unmatched: 2. CDR3 length: 16 residues. The V gene's germline CDR1 is KGHDR and CDR2 SFDVKD. CDR3 nucleotide sequence: TGTGCCACCAGTGAAAACAGGGGGCCGAACACCGGGGAGCTGTTTTTT. Protein product: CATSENRGPNTGELFF.

This chain links TRBV11-2 with TRBJ1-2, with D unclear. The V end lost 5 bases, the J end lost 10 bases, and 14 bases lay between the germline ends. The CDR3 totals 12 residues. Per the germline V gene, CDR1 is SGHAT and CDR2 is FQNNGV. The CDR3 nucleotides read TGTGCCAGCAGCCCAAATCCAGGTCTCTACACCTTC. It yields the protein CASSPNPGLYTF.

The chain uses TRBV19 and TRBJ2-3; tentatively, D is TRBD2 (7 bases). Germline V gives CDR1 LNHDA, CDR2 SQIVND (reference sequence). There are 14 residues in the CDR3. With 4 bases removed from V and 7 bases from J, the gap between germline ends came to 15 bases. The CDR3 region is CASSRTRGGHTQYF. The CDR3 DNA follows: TGTGCCAGTAGTAGGACTAGAGGGGGACATACGCAGTATTTT.

This chain connects TRBV7-2 to TRBJ1-1, with D perhaps TRBD1 (5 bases). V gave up 2 bases and J gave up 1 base, with 11 bases separating them. CDR3 length equals 15 residues. Looked up from germline, CDR1 is SGHTA and CDR2 is FQGNSA. CDR3 bases: TGTGCCAGCAGCTTACGGGGGACTCAGAACACTGAAGCTTTCTTT. Encoded protein: CASSLRGTQNTEAFF.

V and J are TRBV2 and TRBJ1-2; a weak D match, TRBD1 (5 bases). CDR3 length equals 13 residues. Germline V gives CDR1 SNHLY, CDR2 FYNNEI. Trimming cost V 2 bases and J 4 bases, with 8 bases left between them. The CDR3 sequence is CASSEQGSYGYTF. CDR3 coding DNA: TGTGCCAGCAGTGAACAGGGCAGCTATGGCTACACCTTC. Full variable domain (outside the CDR3, taken from reference TRBV2 and TRBJ1-2): EPEVTQTPSHQVTQMGQEVILRCVPISNHLYFYWYRQILGQKVEFLVSFYNNEISEKSEIFDDQFSVERPDGSNFTLKIRSTKLEDSAMYFCASSEQGSYGYTFGSGTRLTVV.

This chain joins TRBV15 and TRBJ2-1; perhaps TRBD1 as D (5 bases). The CDR3 runs to 16 residues. Germline-derived CDR1 and CDR2 are LNHNV and YYDKDF (reference sequence). V lost 3 bases, J lost 8 bases, and 20 bases lay in between. The CDR3 here is CATSRGRQSFSYEQFF. In DNA, the CDR3 is TGTGCCACCAGCAGGGGCCGACAGAGCTTTAGTTATGAGCAGTTCTTC.

The V gene is TRBV27, the J gene TRBJ1-2; 8 nucleotides align to TRBD1. This CDR3 spans 13 amino acids. J lost 6 bases, V lost 5 bases, and 5 bases had no gene match. In germline, CDR1 is MNHEY, CDR2 SMNVEV (reference sequence). The CDR3 nucleotides are TGTGCCAGCAGTCCCCAGGGGGCAAATGGCTACACCTTC. Translated: CASSPQGANGYTF.

CDR3 sequence: CASSQLTATNEKLFF. CDR3 nucleotides: TGTGCCAGCAGCCAATTGACAGCTACTAATGAAAAACTGTTTTTT. The V gene is TRBV28, the J gene TRBJ1-4; the D gene is possibly TRBD1 (5 bases). This CDR3 contains 15 residues. Germline loops: CDR1 MDHEN, CDR2 SYDVKM. The V end lost 6 bases, the J end lost 2 bases, and 13 bases lay between the germline ends.

Details on this clone: Sequence at one end of the junction differs from germline and may be a read error. CDR3 sequence: CATSALTGMTSGSIVDTQYF. The CDR3 DNA follows: TGTGCCACCAGTGCTTTGACAGGGATGACTAGCGGGAGTATTGTAGATACGCAGTATTTT. This chain connects TRBV24-1 to TRBJ2-3; TRBD2 matches at 12 bases. Germline-derived CDR1 and CDR2 are KGHDR and SFDVKD. The CDR3 extends over 20 amino acids.

This chain links TRBV30 with TRBJ2-1; D unresolved. The CDR3 sequence is 12 residues long. The germline CDR1 and CDR2 sequences are GTSNPN and SVGIG (reference sequence). V lost 4 bases and J lost 2, with 6 bases in between. CDR3 sequence (DNA): TGTGCCTGGACTATCCCCTACAATGAGCAGTTCTTC. Residues: CAWTIPYNEQFF.

This clone was counted a few times. This chain links TRBV6-4 with TRBJ2-3, with 11 bases aligning to TRBD2. Germline V lookup: CDR1 MRHNA, CDR2 SNTAGT. The V gene end was trimmed by 5 bases and the J gene end by 4 bases; junction bases not matched to a gene: 8. CDR3 length: 16 amino acids. The CDR3 here is CASSTSGSMAADTQYF. CDR3 DNA sequence: TGTGCCAGCAGTACTAGCGGGAGTATGGCAGCAGATACGCAGTATTTT.